This T cell receptor beta chain was captured in a study of response to subunit inactivated influenza vaccine. About this clonotype: No antigen is known for it.

V gave up 8 bases and J gave up 5 bases, with 17 bases separating them. CDR3 length: 14 residues. Germline V gives CDR1 KGHSH, CDR2 LQKENI. Broader study findings: Few additional T cells are recruited per seasonal influenza vaccination, authors suggested.

TCRdb re-analysed the RT-PCR reads in MiXCR, keeping a single row per CDR3 protein. The top ten hold 6.5% to 8.5% of the sample, which has under 800,000 distinct CDR3 sequences, approximately 13% seen once. Sequenced here: PBMCs from blood, sampled 14 to 15 days before vaccination. The TCR comes from a man over 45 who received an inactivated influenza vaccine. This sequence joins TRBV18 and TRBJ2-3; maybe TRBD2 (5 bases). For the CDR3, the DNA is TGTGCCAGCCTCTTGGACGCCGCGGGAGATACGCAGTATTTT. Protein sequence: CASLLDAAGDTQYF.